In its sample, the clone carrying this T cell receptor (beta chain) was seen a few times. Its antigen is undetermined. The data derive from a study of high-grade serous ovarian cancer treatment subgroups. Across the study: On average, around 15,000 reads and 7,494 unique TCR beta rearrangements were obtained per sample.

The method was immunoSEQ multiplex PCR; TCRdb's version includes in-frame clones alone and lacks a portion of them. The data hold about 18,000 clones, with around 74% observed a single time. Per germline, CDR1 KGHSH and CDR2 LQKENI. V shed 3 bases and J 2 bases; nucleotides not matched to a gene: 6. CDR3 length equals 15 residues. Tumor samples were obtained before definitive surgery or chemotherapy. Broader study findings: Repertoire analysis covered CDR3 alone, not CDR1 or CDR2.

This receptor was taken from a human donor with high-grade serous ovarian cancer. Sequenced input: tumor tissue. The genes are TRBV18 and TRBJ2-5; the match to TRBD1 covers 7 bases. The CDR3 loop reads CASSPRTGLQETQYF. The CDR3 DNA follows: TGTGCCAGCTCACCTCGGACAGGACTTCAAGAGACCCAGTACTTC.